The clone carrying this T cell receptor (beta chain) is a singleton in its sample. Using immunoSEQ multiplex PCR, the repertoire was profiled, and TCRdb retains in-frame clones only, with some absent. This table holds about 250,000 clones, about 90% found once. CDR1 is SGHDN, CDR2 FVKESK, per germline. This CDR3 contains 15 residues. J gave up 7 bases and V 3 bases, and 7 bases lay outside the gene matches. These data originate in a study of blood T cell repertoires in COVID-19. V and J are TRBV14 and TRBJ2-2; 8 bases are shared with TRBD1. The clonotype originates from a man older than 75 with acute or convalescent COVID-19. The sample was peripheral blood. The CDR3 DNA follows: TGTGCCAGCAGCCAGTTTCAGGGGGCCGGCGGGGAGCTGTTTTTT. It codes for CASSQFQGAGGELFF.